Below are 5 T cell receptor beta chains sequenced from a single sample in a study of CD8+CD57+ T cells in acquired aplastic anemia. The authors sequenced patients whose flow cytometry had shown CD8+CD57+ cell expansion. CDR3 and TCR beta VDJ profiling relied on genomic DNA as the template. TCRdb re-analysed the reads in MiXCR, keeping a single row per CDR3 protein. The sample records 150,000 to 200,000 distinct CDR3 sequences, 48% being singletons. Sequenced input: sorted CD4+, CD8+, or CD8+CD57+ T cells (not recorded which) from PBMCs. The source of these receptors is a human donor with aplastic anemia.

Concerning this clonotype itself: Just one base apart from a much larger clone, this may be a read error. The chain has TRBV7-8 and TRBJ1-3, with 7 positions matching TRBD1. In germline, CDR1 is SGHVS, CDR2 FQNEAQ. Trimming removed 4 bases from V and 2 bases from J; junction bases left unmatched: 2. The CDR3 extends over 14 amino acids. The CDR3 region has the DNA TGTGCCAGCAGCTCGACAGGGACTGGAAACACCATATATTTT. It specifies CASSSTGTGNTIYF.

This clonotype was detected a few times. This sequence joins TRBV20-1 and TRBJ2-2, with D perhaps matching TRBD1 (5 bases). The V end lost 1 base, the J end lost 5 bases, and 17 bases lay between the germline ends. CDR1 and CDR2 from the germline V gene are DFQATT and SNEGSKA (reference sequence). CDR3 length equals 16 residues. The CDR3, as DNA: TGCAGTGCTAGAGCGGAAAGTCAGGGTAGTACCGGGGAGCTGTTTTTT. Translation: CSARAESQGSTGELFF.

The chain carries TRBV7-9 and TRBJ2-7, with unresolved D. Germline assignment: CDR1 SEHNR and CDR2 FQNEAQ (reference sequence). V lost 4 bases, J lost 7 bases, and 14 bases lay in between. This CDR3 region has 13 residues. CDR3 sequence (DNA): TGTGCCAGCAGCTCGGGCCCCTCGAGGGAGCAGTACTTC. Translation: CASSSGPSREQYF.

This clonotype was counted only a few times. The chain joins TRBV4-2 to TRBJ1-4; D is perhaps TRBD1 (6 bases). The CDR3 consists of 15 residues. Trimming cost V 3 bases and J 3 bases, with 11 bases left between them. From germline, CDR1 is LGHNA and CDR2 YNFKEQ. CDR3 sequence (DNA): TGTGCCAGCAGCCATACGGGGGGCCCTAATGAAAAACTGTTTTTT. The encoded protein is CASSHTGGPNEKLFF.

With regard to this clonotype: Since a much larger clone is just one base distant, this may be a read error. This chain joins TRBV3-1 and TRBJ2-1; no clear D gene. The CDR3 has 12 amino acids. CDR1 LGHDT and CDR2 YNNKEL come from the germline V gene (reference sequence). Here the CDR3 DNA reads TGTGCCAGCAGCCAAGGTCGGAGTGAGCAGTCCTTC. This translates into CASSQGRSEQSF.